These 23 T cell receptor beta chains were all obtained from the same sample, sequenced in a study of blood T cell repertoires in COVID-19. The repertoire was sequenced with immunoSEQ multiplex PCR; TCRdb's copy has only in-frame clones and lacks some. The data contain more than 140,000 clones, around 84% of them singletons. Sequencing was carried out using peripheral blood. The receptors were gathered from a woman aged 45-65 years in a cohort sampled during active or convalescent COVID-19.

This clone occurred once. The chain joins TRBV7-9 to TRBJ2-2; tentatively, D is TRBD1 (6 bases). Trimming took off 5 bases at V and 5 bases at J, with 18 bases between the two ends. The CDR3 covers 16 residues. Germline assignment: CDR1 SEHNR and CDR2 FQNEAQ (reference sequence). CDR3 coding DNA: TGTGCCAGCAGCCAGAAAACAGGGTCCGCGACCGGGGAGCTGTTTTTT. It codes for CASSQKTGSATGELFF. Supplemented by reference TRBV7-9 and TRBJ2-2, the full variable domain reads DTGVSQNPRHKITKRGQNVTFRCDPISEHNRLYWYRQTLGQGPEFLTYFQNEAQLEKSRLLSDRFSAERPKGSFSTLEIQRTEQGDSAMYLCASSQKTGSATGELFFGEGSRLTVL.

The V and J genes are TRBV23-1 and TRBJ1-4; the D gene is possibly TRBD1 (6 bases). TRBV23-1 is given ORF status, its function remaining uncertain. The V end lost 0 bases, the J end lost 8 bases, and 16 bases lay between the germline ends. CDR3 length: 16 residues. CDR3 coding DNA: TGCGCCAGCAGTCAATCAGTAGGGCAGGGGCTGGAAAAACTGTTTTTT. This sequence encodes CASSQSVGQGLEKLFF.

The gene calls are TRBV5-1 and TRBJ1-1, with D tentatively TRBD1 (5 bases). Trimming took off 4 bases at V and 3 bases at J, with 10 bases between the two ends. This CDR3 is built from 13 residues. Germline assignment: CDR1 SGHRS and CDR2 YFSETQ. The CDR3 DNA reads TGCGCCAGCAGCCGCGACAGCGACACTGAAGCTTTCTTT. Amino acid sequence: CASSRDSDTEAFF.

A few counts support this clone. V is TRBV5-8 and J is TRBJ1-6; 7 bases fit TRBD1. Germline assignment: CDR1 SGHTS and CDR2 YDEGEE. Trimming removed 3 bases from V and 7 bases from J; junction bases left unmatched: 4. The length of the CDR3 is 14 residues. The CDR3 protein is CASSYRGRNSPLHF. CDR3 nucleotide sequence: TGTGCCAGCAGCTACAGGGGAAGGAATTCACCCCTCCACTTT. The full variable domain, with the rest looked up from reference TRBV5-8 and TRBJ1-6, is EAGVTQSPTHLIKTRGQQATLRCSPISGHTSVYWYQQALGLGLQFLLWYDEGEERNRGNFPPRFSGRQFPNYSSELNVNALELEDSALYLCASSYRGRNSPLHFGNGTRLTVT.

The rearrangement joins TRBV12-3 or TRBV12-4 to TRBJ1-1; D is ambiguous. The V end was cut by 3 bases, the J end by 10 bases, with 12 bases between. The CDR3 loop spans 12 amino acids. CDR3 amino acids: CASSFSRIGAFF. The CDR3 DNA is TGTGCCAGCAGTTTTAGCCGCATAGGAGCTTTCTTT.

The chain couples TRBV27 to TRBJ2-6; D gene ambiguous. Trimming pared 4 bases from V and 0 bases from J, leaving 4 bases between. Germline assignment: CDR1 MNHEY and CDR2 SMNVEV (reference sequence). This CDR3 spans 14 amino acids. CDR3 region: CASSSYSGANVLTF. CDR3 DNA sequence: TGTGCCAGCAGTTCGTACTCTGGGGCCAACGTCCTGACTTTC.

This chain joins TRBV7-2 and TRBJ2-7; TRBD2 might be the D (6 bases). The V end lost 1 base, the J end lost 3 bases, and 13 bases lay between the germline ends. The CDR3 is 15 residues long. Germline lookup yields CDR1 SGHTA and CDR2 FQGNSA. The CDR3 here is CASSLVEGLLYEQYF. The CDR3 DNA reads TGTGCCAGCAGCTTAGTTGAGGGACTCCTCTACGAGCAGTACTTC.

V is TRBV2 and J is TRBJ2-1; 11 bases agree with TRBD2. V dropped 6 bases and J dropped 5; count of bases not matched to a gene: 6. Germline V CDR1 and CDR2: SNHLY, FYNNEI. The CDR3 loop spans 15 amino acids. In nucleotides, the CDR3 is TGTGCCAGCAGGCAGACTAGCGGGGCTGACAATGAGCAGTTCTTC. As protein: CASRQTSGADNEQFF.

This chain connects TRBV7-2 to TRBJ2-7; 7 nucleotides agree with TRBD1. The CDR3 runs 14 residues. J was trimmed by 2 bases and V by 8 bases; bases with no gene match: 9. Germline V gene sequence: CDR1 SGHTA, CDR2 FQGNSA. CDR3 in DNA: TGTGCCAGCGGCCAAGGGGGCGAACCCTACGAGCAGTACTTC. Its protein product is CASGQGGEPYEQYF. Full variable domain (rest looked up from reference TRBV7-2 and TRBJ2-7): GAGVSQSPSNKVTEKGKDVELRCDPISGHTALYWYRQSLGQGLEFLIYFQGNSAPDKSGLPSDRFSAERTGGSVSTLTIQRTQQEDSAVYLCASGQGGEPYEQYFGPGTRLTVT.

The V and J genes are TRBV9 and TRBJ2-2, with 9 bases lining up with TRBD1. V was pared by 0 bases and J by 2 bases, with 2 bases of the junction left unmatched. CDR1 is SGDLS and CDR2 is YYNGEE in the germline V gene. The CDR3 consists of 16 residues. The CDR3 region is CASSVGTGVNTGELFF. In nucleotides, the CDR3 is TGTGCCAGCAGCGTAGGGACAGGGGTCAACACCGGGGAGCTGTTTTTT. The entire variable domain, with the rest obtained from reference TRBV9 and TRBJ2-2, is as follows: DSGVTQTPKHLITATGQRVTLRCSPRSGDLSVYWYQQSLDQGLQFLIQYYNGEERAKGNILERFSAQQFPDLHSELNLSSLELGDSALYFCASSVGTGVNTGELFFGEGSRLTVL.

This sequence joins TRBV6-5 and TRBJ1-5; 8 bases line up with TRBD1. Germline V gene lookup returns CDR1 MNHEY and CDR2 SVGAGI. This CDR3 is 14 amino acids long. V shed 2 bases and J 6 bases; nucleotides not matched to a gene: 3. The CDR3 is CASSYGQGSQPQHF. DNA of the CDR3: TGTGCCAGCAGTTACGGACAGGGTTCTCAGCCCCAGCATTTT.

The chain employs TRBV13 and TRBJ2-1; D ambiguous. The CDR3 is 15 residues long. V was pared by 9 bases and J by 0 bases, with 15 bases between. Per germline, CDR1 PRHDT and CDR2 FYEKMQ (reference sequence). The CDR3 here is CASAVLQSSYNEQFF. The CDR3 nucleotides are TGTGCCAGTGCCGTCCTACAGAGCTCCTACAATGAGCAGTTCTTC.

This chain links TRBV7-2 with TRBJ1-1; 9 bases are a match to TRBD1. Germline V gene data show CDR1 as SGHTA and CDR2 as FQGNSA. V lost 2 bases and J lost 1; bases outside the gene matches: 8. This CDR3 spans 17 amino acids. As DNA, the CDR3 is TGTGCCAGCAGCTTAAGGCCAACAGGGGGCTCGAACACTGAAGCTTTCTTT. Residues: CASSLRPTGGSNTEAFF.

The rearrangement uses TRBV12-5 and TRBJ2-1; 8 bases align to TRBD1. Germline values: CDR1 LGHNT, CDR2 FRNRAP. The CDR3 spans 15 residues. Trimming at V came to 5 bases and at J to 4 bases, leaving 7 bases not matched to a gene. The CDR3 here is CASGGLGTGYNEQFF. CDR3 nucleotide sequence: TGTGCTAGTGGTGGGTTGGGGACAGGATACAATGAGCAGTTCTTC.

This clone was picked up one time. The rearrangement uses TRBV6-5 and TRBJ1-1; TRBD1 might be the D (6 bases). The germline gives CDR1 MNHEY, CDR2 SVGAGI. The CDR3 length is 15 residues. Trimming removed 6 bases at V and 3 bases at J, with 17 bases between. Written as DNA, the CDR3 is TGTGCCAGCAGAGAGGCGGGGGGGGCACACACTGAAGCTTTCTTT. Translated: CASREAGGAHTEAFF.

The table lists this clone with a few counts. The CDR3 nucleotides read TGTGCCAGCTCATCGGCCGACAGGACCTACGAGCAGTACTTC. This gives the protein CASSSADRTYEQYF. The chain is built from TRBV18 and TRBJ2-7; perhaps TRBD1 as D (6 bases). The CDR3 runs 14 residues. Trimming left V 5 bases short and J 2 bases short, with 13 bases between. Germline-derived CDR1 and CDR2 are KGHSH and LQKENI. The full variable domain, in which reference TRBV18 and TRBJ2-7 provide the parts outside the CDR3, is NAGVMQNPRHLVRRRGQEARLRCSPMKGHSHVYWYRQLPEEGLKFMVYLQKENIIDESGMPKERFSAEFPKEGPSILRIQQVVRGDSAAYFCASSSADRTYEQYFGPGTRLTVT.

The gene calls are TRBV16 and TRBJ1-2; the match to TRBD1 covers 9 bases. Trimming removed 0 bases from V and 4 bases from J; junction bases left unmatched: 9. The CDR3 extends over 17 amino acids. CDR1 is KGHSY and CDR2 is FQNENV in the germline V gene. The CDR3 DNA reads TGTGCCAGCAGCCAATCTGAGGACAGGGGTGATCCCTATGGCTACACCTTC. It encodes CASSQSEDRGDPYGYTF. Supplemented by reference TRBV16 and TRBJ1-2, the full variable domain reads GEEVAQTPKHLVRGEGQKAKLYCAPIKGHSYVFWYQQVLKNEFKFLISFQNENVFDETGMPKERFSAKCLPNSPCSLEIQATKLEDSAVYFCASSQSEDRGDPYGYTFGSGTRLTVV.

This clone occurred once. V gene TRBV4-1 combines with J gene TRBJ1-1, with 8 bases identical to TRBD1. This CDR3 has 18 residues. V was clipped by 2 bases and J by 3 bases; unmatched bases: 14. The germline CDR1 and CDR2 sequences are MGHRA and YSYEKL. The DNA of the CDR3 is TGCGCCAGCAGCCAACAACACGGACAGGGAACACGGCACACTGAAGCTTTCTTT. This sequence encodes CASSQQHGQGTRHTEAFF.

In this sample, this clone turned up once. The rearrangement joins TRBV7-2 to TRBJ2-1; 7 bases are shared with TRBD1. V trimming: 2 bases; J trimming: 1 base; junction bases outside the gene matches: 2. Germline V gene sequence: CDR1 SGHTA, CDR2 FQGNSA. The CDR3 loop spans 15 amino acids. The CDR3 is CASSLWDSSYNEQFF. The CDR3 nucleotides are TGTGCCAGCAGCTTATGGGACAGTTCCTACAATGAGCAGTTCTTC.

A word on this clone: One junction end disagrees with the germline gene, perhaps due to a read error. The CDR3 bases are TGCAGTGCTAGCCCTCAGGGCCCCCTCAACTTC. It yields the protein CSASPQGPLNF. The chain is built from TRBV20-1 and TRBJ1-2, with D perhaps matching TRBD1 (5 bases). This CDR3 spans 11 amino acids. CDR1 and CDR2 from the germline V gene are DFQATT and SNEGSKA (reference sequence).

This chain joins TRBV18 and TRBJ2-3, with D tentatively TRBD2 (6 bases). Trimming took 4 bases from V and 4 from J, leaving 21 bases between them. The CDR3 is made up of 17 amino acids. Germline-derived CDR1 and CDR2 are KGHSH and LQKENI. The DNA for the CDR3 is TGTGCCAGCTCACTATCCGGACTGCAGGAGGGTCCAGATACGCAGTATTTT. This gives the protein CASSLSGLQEGPDTQYF.

The V call is TRBV19, the J call TRBJ1-1; TRBD1 is a possible D gene (5 bases). This CDR3 has 10 amino acids. V was shortened by 6 bases and J by 7 bases, with 6 bases between the two germline ends. The germline gives CDR1 LNHDA, CDR2 SQIVND (reference sequence). CDR3 sequence reads: CASRGVEAFF. DNA of the CDR3: TGTGCCAGTAGAGGGGTTGAAGCTTTCTTT. The variable domain in full, completed from reference TRBV19 and TRBJ1-1, reads DGGITQSPKYLFRKEGQNVTLSCEQNLNHDAMYWYRQDPGQGLRLIYYSQIVNDFQKGDIAEGYSVSREKKESFPLTVTSAQKNPTAFYLCASRGVEAFFGQGTRLTVV.

J is TRBJ1-2 and V is TRBV23-1; 8 bases are shared with TRBD1. TRBV23-1 is an ORF for which the function is uncertain. The CDR3 is made up of 16 amino acids. The V segment lost 4 bases and the J segment 4 bases; nucleotides outside the gene matches: 11. The CDR3 nucleotides are TGCGCCAGCAGTCCGAAACTCGGGACAGGTTTCTATGGCTACACCTTC. Encoded protein: CASSPKLGTGFYGYTF.